The 15 T cell receptor beta chains below all came from one sample that was sequenced in a study of shared clonotypes between healthy human individuals (dated by TCRdb to 2018 to 2021). Libraries were prepared through the immunoSEQ multiplex PCR assay. TCRdb took over this immuneACCESS table, retaining in-frame rearrangements with V and J assigned. Such tables are incomplete; in checked studies, under half of the missing clones stem from an unresolved V gene, and the remainder is unexplained. This sample lists roughly 530,000 clones; 90% to 96% were detected once. About 0.064% of the sample goes to the ten largest clones. Sample: naive CD4+ T cells sorted from blood. This specimen's cell subset or site label, per the study, means: CD45RA+ positively selected. These receptors all come from a woman aged 25-40 years in good health.

The chain recombines TRBV27 with TRBJ1-1, with no clear D. This CDR3 contains 14 residues. Trimming removed 2 bases from V and 0 bases from J, with 7 bases in between. CDR1 is MNHEY and CDR2 is SMNVEV in the germline V gene (reference sequence). The CDR3 DNA reads as TGTGCCAGCAGTTTACCTAGATTGAACACTGAAGCTTTCTTT. Translated: CASSLPRLNTEAFF.

The rearrangement links TRBV5-1 to TRBJ2-3, with D possibly being TRBD2 (6 bases). The CDR3 contains 14 residues. Trimming left V 3 bases short and J 2 bases short, with 10 bases between. CDR1 and CDR2 from the germline V gene are SGHRS and YFSETQ. The CDR3 reads CASSSGTHTDTQYF. The CDR3 region has the DNA TGCGCCAGCAGCTCTGGGACTCACACAGATACGCAGTATTTT.

The V call is TRBV5-4, the J call TRBJ2-1; 12 nucleotides match TRBD2. In germline, CDR1 is SGHNT, CDR2 YYREEE (reference sequence). This CDR3 has 16 residues. The trim removed 5 bases at V and 4 bases at J, leaving 7 bases unmatched. The CDR3 DNA is TGTGCCAGCAGTCTGACTAGCGGGAGACATTACAATGAGCAGTTCTTC. Amino acids: CASSLTSGRHYNEQFF.

V usage is TRBV7-2 and J usage is TRBJ2-2, with a possible D match to TRBD2 (5 bases). Germline V lookup: CDR1 SGHTA, CDR2 FQGNSA. The germline V and J ends were trimmed by 7 bases and 4 bases, with 19 bases remaining between them. This CDR3 has 16 amino acids. CDR3 DNA: TGTGCCAGCACCATATCTAGCTCCCGATCCACCGGGGAGCTGTTTTTT. Its protein is CASTISSSRSTGELFF.

The chain joins TRBV6-5 to TRBJ1-1; D ambiguous. V lost 0 bases and J lost 3, with 5 bases in between. The CDR3 is 13 residues long. CDR1 and CDR2 from the germline V gene are MNHEY and SVGAGI. CDR3 DNA: TGTGCCAGCAGTTACTCCCCGGACACTGAAGCTTTCTTT. It specifies CASSYSPDTEAFF.

This clone occurred once. The chain recombines TRBV5-1 with TRBJ2-7; D might be TRBD2 (7 bases). Germline V gene lookup returns CDR1 SGHRS and CDR2 YFSETQ. V shed 3 bases and J shed 2 bases, with 12 bases lying between them. CDR3 length: 14 amino acids. This CDR3 is CASSSQGGAYEQYF. The CDR3 bases are TGCGCCAGCAGCTCTCAAGGGGGGGCCTACGAGCAGTACTTC.

The chain is built from TRBV9 and TRBJ1-1; D not certain. The CDR3 consists of 15 residues. Germline loops: CDR1 SGDLS, CDR2 YYNGEE. The V end was cut by 5 bases, the J end by 3 bases, with 17 bases between. CDR3 DNA: TGTGCCAGCAGTGCATTTTCGGACTCAGACACTGAAGCTTTCTTT. Protein: CASSAFSDSDTEAFF.

J is TRBJ2-2 and V is TRBV5-1; 9 bases line up with TRBD1. After removal of 7 bases from V and 7 bases from J, the junction contained 5 bases not matched to a gene. CDR1 is SGHRS, CDR2 YFSETQ, per germline. This CDR3 is 13 amino acids long. This CDR3 reads CASGDREIGELFF. The CDR3 DNA reads as TGCGCCAGCGGGGACAGGGAGATCGGGGAGCTGTTTTTT.

The V gene is TRBV10-3, the J gene TRBJ2-2; 10 nucleotides line up with TRBD2. The germline CDR1 and CDR2 sequences are ENHRY and SYGVKD. There are 15 residues in the CDR3. The V gene end was trimmed by 8 bases and the J gene end by 6 bases; junction bases not matched to a gene: 9. The CDR3 DNA reads as TGTGCCATCCCGGGACTAGCGACCCACCCCGGGGAGCTGTTTTTT. Amino acids: CAIPGLATHPGELFF.

V usage is TRBV19 and J usage is TRBJ2-7, with D possibly being TRBD2 (7 bases). V lost 3 bases to trimming and J lost 3 bases, with 18 bases between them. This CDR3 is 16 amino acids long. Germline V gene lookup returns CDR1 LNHDA and CDR2 SQIVND (reference sequence). In DNA, the CDR3 is TGTGCCAGTAGTATCCTGAGGCGGGGGACATACTACGAGCAGTACTTC. Translation gives CASSILRRGTYYEQYF.

V and J are TRBV11-2 and TRBJ1-1, with TRBD1 matching over 8 bases. This CDR3 is built from 15 residues. The germline V gene encodes CDR1 SGHAT and CDR2 FQNNGV. V lost 5 bases to trimming and J lost 0 bases; unmatched junction nucleotides: 5. The CDR3 DNA follows: TGTGCCAGCAGCCCACGGACAGGGTTGAACACTGAAGCTTTCTTT. Translated: CASSPRTGLNTEAFF.

This clone was seen a single time. The chain links TRBV6-5 to TRBJ1-4, with 10 nucleotides matching TRBD1. The ends lost 4 bases at V and 6 bases at J; junction bases unmatched: 5. The germline V gene encodes CDR1 MNHEY and CDR2 SVGAGI. This CDR3 spans 15 amino acids. The DNA for the CDR3 is TGTGCCAGCAGTTCCGGACAGGGGGGTTATGAAAAACTGTTTTTT. Protein product: CASSSGQGGYEKLFF.

This clone was recorded once. The chain joins TRBV7-8 to TRBJ1-1, with 7 positions matching TRBD1. CDR1 and CDR2 (germline): SGHVS, FQNEAQ. Unmatched junction bases numbered 17, after V lost 4 bases and J lost 3 bases. The CDR3 is 18 residues long. The DNA for the CDR3 is TGTGCCAGCAGCTACAGACAGGGATCGCAATTATGGTACACTGAAGCTTTCTTT. Amino acids: CASSYRQGSQLWYTEAFF.

V is TRBV4-1 and J is TRBJ1-2; D is perhaps TRBD1 (5 bases). The V gene's germline CDR1 is MGHRA and CDR2 YSYEKL. This CDR3 contains 16 residues. Trimming shortened V by 3 bases and J by 4 bases, and 18 bases separated the two germline ends. The CDR3 loop is CASSQLLGTRIYGYTF. In nucleotides, the CDR3 is TGCGCCAGCAGCCAGCTGTTGGGGACTCGGATCTATGGCTACACCTTC.

The rearrangement joins TRBV7-9 to TRBJ1-2, with D possibly matching TRBD1 (6 bases). CDR1 and CDR2 (germline): SEHNR, FQNEAQ (reference sequence). Trimming took off 7 bases at V and 6 bases at J, with 18 bases between the two ends. The CDR3 is 14 residues long. The CDR3 here is CASTQDSLTNGYTF. In DNA form, the CDR3 reads TGTGCCAGCACCCAGGACAGTTTAACTAATGGCTACACCTTC.